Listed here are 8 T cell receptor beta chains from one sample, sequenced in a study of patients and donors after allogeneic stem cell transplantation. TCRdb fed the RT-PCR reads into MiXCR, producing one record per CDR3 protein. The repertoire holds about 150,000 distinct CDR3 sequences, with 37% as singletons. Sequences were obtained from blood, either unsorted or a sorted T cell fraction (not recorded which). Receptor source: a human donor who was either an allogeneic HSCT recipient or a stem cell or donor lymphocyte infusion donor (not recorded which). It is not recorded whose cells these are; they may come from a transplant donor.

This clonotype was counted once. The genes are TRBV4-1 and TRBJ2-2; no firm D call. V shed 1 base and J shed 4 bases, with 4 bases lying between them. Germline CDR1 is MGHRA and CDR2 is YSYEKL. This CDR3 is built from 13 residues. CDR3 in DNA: TGCGCCAGCAGCCAAGCAATCACCGGGGAGCTGTTTTTT. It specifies CASSQAITGELFF.

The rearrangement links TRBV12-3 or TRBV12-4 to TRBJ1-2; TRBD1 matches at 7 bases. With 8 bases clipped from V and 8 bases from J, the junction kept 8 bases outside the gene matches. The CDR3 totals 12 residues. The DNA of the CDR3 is TGTGCCAGCTCAACAGGGGATCAGGGCTACACCTTC. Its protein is CASSTGDQGYTF.

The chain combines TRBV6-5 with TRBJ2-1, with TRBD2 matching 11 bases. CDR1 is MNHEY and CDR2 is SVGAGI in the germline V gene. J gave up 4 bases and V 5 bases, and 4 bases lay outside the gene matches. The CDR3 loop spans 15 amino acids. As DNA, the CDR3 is TGTGCCAGCAGTCTCGGGACTAGCGGTTACAATGAGCAGTTCTTC. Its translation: CASSLGTSGYNEQFF.

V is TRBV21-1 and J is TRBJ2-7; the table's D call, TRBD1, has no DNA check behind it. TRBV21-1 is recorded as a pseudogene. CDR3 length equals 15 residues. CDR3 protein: CEDFRGTGASYEQYV. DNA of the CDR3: TGTGAGGACTTTAGGGGGACAGGGGCGTCCTACGAGCAGTACGTC.

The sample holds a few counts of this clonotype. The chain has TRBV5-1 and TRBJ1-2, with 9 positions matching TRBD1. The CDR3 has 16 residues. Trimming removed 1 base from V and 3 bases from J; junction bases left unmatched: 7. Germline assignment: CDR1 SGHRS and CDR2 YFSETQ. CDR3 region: CASSLFGGQGHYGYTF. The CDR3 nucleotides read TGCGCCAGCAGCTTGTTTGGGGGACAGGGTCACTATGGCTACACCTTC.

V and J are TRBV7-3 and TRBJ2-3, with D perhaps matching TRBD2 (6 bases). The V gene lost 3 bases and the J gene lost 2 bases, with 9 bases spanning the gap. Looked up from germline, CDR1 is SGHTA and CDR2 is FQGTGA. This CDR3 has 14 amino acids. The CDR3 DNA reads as TGTGCCAGCAGCTTTAGCGGTTCCACAGATACGCAGTATTTT. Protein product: CASSFSGSTDTQYF.

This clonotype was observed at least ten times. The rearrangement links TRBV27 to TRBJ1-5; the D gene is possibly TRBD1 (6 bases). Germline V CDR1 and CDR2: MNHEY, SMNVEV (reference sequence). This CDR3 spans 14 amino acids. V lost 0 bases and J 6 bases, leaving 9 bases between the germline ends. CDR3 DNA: TGTGCCAGCAGTTTATCGGCAGGGGTTCAGCCCCAGCATTTT. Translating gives CASSLSAGVQPQHF.

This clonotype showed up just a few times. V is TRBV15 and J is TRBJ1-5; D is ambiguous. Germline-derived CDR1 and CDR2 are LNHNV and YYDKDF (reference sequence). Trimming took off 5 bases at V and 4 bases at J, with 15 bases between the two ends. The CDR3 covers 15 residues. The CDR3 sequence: CATSGRTVLNQPQHF. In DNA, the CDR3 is TGTGCCACCAGCGGACGGACCGTACTAAATCAGCCCCAGCATTTT.